Below are 7 T cell receptor beta chains sequenced from a single sample in a study of neurological immune-mediated disorders. MiXCR, applied by TCRdb to the 5' RACE reads, yields one record per CDR3 protein. The sample lists tens of thousands of distinct CDR3 sequences; about 2.5% were seen once. The sequenced sample consisted of PBMCs. The source of these receptors is a woman between 25 and 40 years old with multiple sclerosis.

In its sample, this clonotype was seen many times. CDR3 residues: CATGRAGGAGELFF. CDR3 DNA sequence: TGTGCCACGGGAAGAGCGGGAGGAGCCGGGGAGCTGTTTTTT. V usage is TRBV6-5 and J usage is TRBJ2-2, with TRBD2 matching 9 bases. The CDR3 consists of 14 residues. The germline V gene has CDR1 MNHEY and CDR2 SVGAGI. V was pared by 10 bases and J by 6 bases, with 9 bases of the junction left unmatched.

This clonotype was counted at least ten times. This rearrangement joins TRBV5-1 to TRBJ2-7; D remains ambiguous. The length of the CDR3 is 13 residues. V lost 5 bases and J 2 bases, leaving 11 bases between the germline ends. Germline CDR1 is SGHRS and CDR2 is YFSETQ. As DNA, the CDR3 is TGCGCCAGCAGGAATCCAAAAGCCTACGAGCAGTACTTC. Protein product: CASRNPKAYEQYF.

This clonotype was seen many times. The chain joins TRBV18 to TRBJ1-1; a possible D gene is TRBD1 (5 bases). The germline gives CDR1 KGHSH, CDR2 LQKENI. Trimming pared 5 bases from V and 0 bases from J, leaving 16 bases between. CDR3 length: 16 residues. The CDR3 region is CASSSRDGSMNTEAFF. CDR3 bases: TGTGCCAGCTCATCTAGGGACGGCTCAATGAACACTGAAGCTTTCTTT.

This clonotype was recorded many times. The V call is TRBV20-1, the J call TRBJ2-1; 12 bases agree with TRBD2. Losses at the gene ends were 3 bases for V and 8 bases for J; bases not matched to a gene: 5. The germline V gene has CDR1 DFQATT and CDR2 SNEGSKA (reference sequence). CDR3 length: 14 residues. Here the CDR3 DNA reads TGCAGTGCTAGGACTAGCGGGAGAATTCATGAGCAGTTCTTC. Amino acid sequence: CSARTSGRIHEQFF.

The sample holds many counts of this clonotype. The chain is built from TRBV29-1 and TRBJ2-4, with D tentatively TRBD2 (5 bases). V lost 7 bases to trimming and J lost 4 bases, with 8 bases between them. Germline CDR1 and CDR2: SQVTM and ANQGSEA. The CDR3 is 11 amino acids. CDR3 loop: CSGTGKNIQYF. The DNA of the CDR3 is TGCAGCGGCACGGGGAAAAACATTCAGTACTTC.

This clonotype was counted ten times or more. The CDR3 loop is CASSAGLSSSYNEQFF. As DNA, the CDR3 is TGTGCCAGCAGCGCGGGACTCTCGAGCTCCTACAATGAGCAGTTCTTC. This sequence joins TRBV5-5 and TRBJ2-1; perhaps TRBD2 as D (6 bases). V lost 4 bases and J lost 0, with 14 bases in between. The CDR3 sequence is 16 residues long. Germline V lookup: CDR1 SGHKS, CDR2 YYEKEE (reference sequence).

There are many counts of this clonotype. V and J are TRBV5-1 and TRBJ2-1, with 10 bases fitting TRBD2. This CDR3 region has 16 residues. The germline V gene has CDR1 SGHRS and CDR2 YFSETQ. Germline trimming cut 7 bases from V and 0 bases from J; bases unmatched to any gene: 7. CDR3 sequence (DNA): TGCGCCAGCGAAGCAAGCGGGGGGGACTCCTACAATGAGCAGTTCTTC. This translates into CASEASGGDSYNEQFF.